The clone carrying this T cell receptor (beta chain) was seen a few times. This record belongs to a study of cytomegalovirus exposure and HLA in healthy donors. The PCR contained 60 Vbeta and 13 Jbeta primers. Repertoires were generated with immunoSEQ multiplex PCR, while TCRdb's copy carries only in-frame clones and drops some. The sample comprises fewer than 85,000 clones, 78% of which are singletons, and over 4.5% rests with the top ten. V was clipped by 8 bases and J by 2 bases; unmatched bases: 4. The CDR3 extends over 15 amino acids. Looked up from germline, CDR1 is MNHEY and CDR2 is SVGAGI. This sequence originates from a man in his late teens or twenties in good health and CMV-seropositive. The sample consisted of PBMCs. The chain joins TRBV6-5 to TRBJ2-2; 11 bases line up with TRBD2. As DNA, the CDR3 is TGTGCCAGCTTCACTAGCGGGGGAAACACCGGGGAGCTGTTTTTT. Its protein is CASFTSGGNTGELFF.